This record looks at one T cell receptor (beta chain) sequence and its context. Sorted libraries drew on some 910,000 CD4+ or CD8+ T cells. This sample was taken from a study of neurological immune-mediated disorders. TCRdb reanalysed the 5' RACE reads using MiXCR and keeps one entry per CDR3 protein. Here the sample spans 30,000 to 35,000 distinct CDR3 sequences, under 30% being singletons. CDR1 and CDR2 from the germline V gene are SEHNR and FQNEAQ (reference sequence). V was cut by 3 bases and J by 0 bases, with 7 bases left in between. This CDR3 has 14 residues. The sequenced sample was CD4+ T cells from blood. This TCR was sampled from a man aged 45-65 years with HTLV-1-associated myelopathy (HAM/TSP). The chain is built from TRBV7-9 and TRBJ2-3; D is unresolved. The CDR3 is CASSFRQSTDTQYF. CDR3 coding DNA: TGTGCCAGCAGCTTTCGTCAGAGCACAGATACGCAGTATTTT.